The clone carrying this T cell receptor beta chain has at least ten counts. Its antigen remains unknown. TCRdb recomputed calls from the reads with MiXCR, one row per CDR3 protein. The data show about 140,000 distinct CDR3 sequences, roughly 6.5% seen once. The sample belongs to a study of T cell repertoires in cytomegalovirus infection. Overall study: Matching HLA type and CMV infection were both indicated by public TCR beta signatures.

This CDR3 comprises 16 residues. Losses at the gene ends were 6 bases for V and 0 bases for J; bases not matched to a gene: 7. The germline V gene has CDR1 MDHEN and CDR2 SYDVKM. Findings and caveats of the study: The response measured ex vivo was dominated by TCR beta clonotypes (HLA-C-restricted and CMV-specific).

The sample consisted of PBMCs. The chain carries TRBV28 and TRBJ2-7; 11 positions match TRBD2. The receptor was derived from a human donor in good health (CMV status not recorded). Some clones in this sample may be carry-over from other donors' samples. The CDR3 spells CASSVLAGDISYEQYF. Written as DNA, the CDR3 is TGTGCCAGCAGCGTACTAGCGGGGGACATCTCCTACGAGCAGTACTTC.